Reported below is one T cell receptor (beta chain). Germline lookup yields CDR1 MNHNS and CDR2 SASEGT. V lost 3 bases, J lost 5 bases, and 7 bases stayed unmatched. The length of the CDR3 is 15 residues. The record originates from a study of control samples from healthy donors and cancer patients. TCRdb keeps only in-frame clones here, not all; method: immunoSEQ multiplex PCR. This sample carries over 150,000 clones, around 94% of them seen once, and the ten largest clones take 14%. This chain joins TRBV6-1 and TRBJ1-2; 9 bases are a match to TRBD1. Sequencing used PBMCs. The clonotype was recovered from a man between 60 and 70 years old with colorectal cancer. CDR3 loop: CASSETGQGRYGYTF. CDR3 nucleotides: TGTGCCAGCAGTGAGACGGGACAGGGAAGATATGGCTACACCTTC.